Described below is a single T cell receptor beta chain sequence and its context. The antigen remains undetermined. The data derive from a study of T cell repertoires in cytomegalovirus infection. Across the whole study: Based on public TCR beta signatures, there were indications of CMV infection and of a matching HLA type.

Using its own MiXCR run on the reads, TCRdb lists one record per CDR3 protein. In the table there are approximately 500,000 distinct CDR3 sequences, approximately 26% of which are singletons. Germline V gene sequence: CDR1 MDHEN, CDR2 SYDVKM. V was cut by 2 bases and J by 3 bases, with 12 bases left in between. The CDR3 has 15 amino acids. Study-level findings and limits: Ex vivo responses were dominated by HLA-C-restricted CMV-specific TCR beta clonotypes.

The sequenced sample consisted of PBMCs. The receptor was derived from a human donor in good health (CMV status not recorded). Some clones in this sample may be carry-over from other donors' samples. The chain uses TRBV28 and TRBJ2-3, with D possibly matching TRBD2 (6 bases). CDR3 sequence (DNA): TGTGCCAGCAGTTTAACGCGGGAACGGACAGATACGCAGTATTTT. This translates into CASSLTRERTDTQYF.